The 30 T cell receptor beta chains listed next were all sequenced from one sample in a study of shared clonotypes between healthy human individuals. TCRdb keeps only in-frame clones here, not all; method: immunoSEQ multiplex PCR. The table shows some 320,000 clones, with around nine tenths occurring only once. Sequences were obtained from memory CD8+ T cells sorted from blood. Subset defined: CD45RO+ cells pooled with CCR7-negative TemRA cells. The origin of the receptors is a man younger than 35 in good health.

There are a few counts of this clone. This sequence joins TRBV19 and TRBJ1-2; 7 nucleotides agree with TRBD1. With 4 bases clipped from V and 8 bases from J, the junction kept 16 bases outside the gene matches. This CDR3 is built from 16 residues. Germline CDR1 is LNHDA and CDR2 is SQIVND (reference sequence). CDR3 in DNA: TGTGCCAGTAGTACAGGGACAGCCACTTCCTTGGGCGGCTACACCTTC. Translated, it gives CASSTGTATSLGGYTF. Full variable domain (missing parts from reference TRBV19 and TRBJ1-2): DGGITQSPKYLFRKEGQNVTLSCEQNLNHDAMYWYRQDPGQGLRLIYYSQIVNDFQKGDIAEGYSVSREKKESFPLTVTSAQKNPTAFYLCASSTGTATSLGGYTFGSGTRLTVV.

The V gene is TRBV12-5, the J gene TRBJ1-2; perhaps TRBD1 as D (5 bases). Trimming pared 0 bases from V and 6 bases from J, leaving 11 bases between. The CDR3 loop spans 14 amino acids. Per germline, CDR1 LGHNT and CDR2 FRNRAP. Written as DNA, the CDR3 is TGTGCTAGTGGTTTGGTACGGGGACCGCATGGCTACACCTTC. Amino acid sequence: CASGLVRGPHGYTF.

The chain couples TRBV14 to TRBJ2-7; 8 positions match TRBD2. The CDR3 sequence is 17 residues long. Germline V gives CDR1 SGHDN, CDR2 FVKESK. J was trimmed by 0 bases and V by 1 base; bases with no gene match: 8. CDR3: CASSQAASSGPSYEQYF. CDR3 coding DNA: TGTGCCAGCAGCCAAGCCGCCTCTAGCGGGCCCTCCTACGAGCAGTACTTC.

The chain joins TRBV6-4 to TRBJ2-3; D perhaps matches TRBD1 (5 bases). CDR1 and CDR2 (germline): MRHNA, SNTAGT. Trimming took 0 bases from V and 0 from J, leaving 7 bases between them. This CDR3 is built from 15 residues. Written as DNA, the CDR3 is TGTGCCAGCAGTGACTCAGGGGCCAGCACAGATACGCAGTATTTT. Its protein product is CASSDSGASTDTQYF.

The chain carries TRBV4-1 and TRBJ2-7, with D possibly TRBD1 on 6 matching bases. In germline, CDR1 is MGHRA, CDR2 YSYEKL. The CDR3 spans 16 residues. V lost 2 bases, J lost 5 bases, and 19 bases lay in between. CDR3 in amino acids: CASSQPGTLILNEQYF. The CDR3 nucleotides read TGCGCCAGCAGCCAACCTGGGACACTGATCCTCAACGAGCAGTACTTC.

This clone was seen once. The CDR3 loop reads CASSVNRGGQVDTQYF. Written as DNA, the CDR3 is TGTGCCAGCAGCGTCAATCGGGGGGGCCAGGTGGATACGCAGTATTTT. This chain joins TRBV9 and TRBJ2-3; TRBD2 agrees at 8 bases. Losses at the gene ends were 2 bases for V and 6 bases for J; bases not matched to a gene: 11. This CDR3 spans 16 amino acids. Germline V gene data show CDR1 as SGDLS and CDR2 as YYNGEE.

V is TRBV6-1 and J is TRBJ1-2, with 11 bases aligning to TRBD1. The CDR3 contains 14 residues. Trimming at V came to 8 bases and at J to 4 bases, leaving 6 bases not matched to a gene. Germline assignment: CDR1 MNHNS and CDR2 SASEGT. DNA for the CDR3: TGTGCCAGCCAAGGACAGGGGGCTGGCTATGGCTACACCTTC. Translation gives CASQGQGAGYGYTF.

The V call is TRBV4-1, the J call TRBJ2-5, with 15 bases matching TRBD2. The junction had 2 bases not matched to a gene; V was cut back by 2 bases and J by 4 bases. From germline, CDR1 is MGHRA and CDR2 YSYEKL. The CDR3 sequence is 16 residues long. The CDR3 DNA reads as TGCGCCAGCAGCCAACCGGGACTAGCGGGAGGAGAGACCCAGTACTTC. Its translation is CASSQPGLAGGETQYF.

CDR3 sequence reads: CASSWTDRLNTEAFF. CDR3 bases: TGCGCCAGCAGCTGGACCGACAGGCTGAACACTGAAGCTTTCTTT. This chain links TRBV5-1 with TRBJ1-1; the D gene is possibly TRBD1 (6 bases). The V and J ends lost 3 bases and 0 bases respectively, with 12 bases between them. The germline V gene has CDR1 SGHRS and CDR2 YFSETQ. The CDR3 has 15 amino acids.

The J gene is TRBJ2-7, the V gene TRBV29-1; 11 bases fit TRBD1. The CDR3 spans 14 residues. The germline V gene encodes CDR1 SQVTM and CDR2 ANQGSEA. With 6 bases clipped from V and 1 base from J, the junction kept 5 bases outside the gene matches. This CDR3 reads CSVEGQGESYEQYF. The CDR3 nucleotides read TGCAGCGTCGAGGGACAGGGGGAATCCTACGAGCAGTACTTC.

The chain couples TRBV7-6 to TRBJ1-1; 7 bases are a match to TRBD1. Trimming removed 5 bases from V and 10 bases from J; junction bases left unmatched: 13. Germline V CDR1 and CDR2: SGHVS, FNYEAQ. This CDR3 is 14 amino acids long. The CDR3 spells CASSESGQGERAFF. Here the CDR3 DNA reads TGTGCCAGCAGCGAATCGGGGCAGGGGGAGCGAGCTTTCTTT.

Details on this clone: Other DNA sequences in this sample translate to the same CDR3. The chain is built from TRBV9 and TRBJ2-2; D uncertain. Germline values: CDR1 SGDLS, CDR2 YYNGEE. Deletions cut 0 bases from V and 2 bases from J, with 2 bases between. The length of the CDR3 is 13 residues. The CDR3 loop is CASSVGNTGELFF. In DNA form, the CDR3 reads TGTGCCAGCAGCGTAGGCAACACCGGGGAGCTGTTTTTT.

V usage is TRBV27 and J usage is TRBJ1-4; TRBD1 matches at 9 bases. Looked up from germline, CDR1 is MNHEY and CDR2 is SMNVEV (reference sequence). The CDR3 spans 13 residues. The V segment lost 6 bases and the J segment 6 bases; nucleotides outside the gene matches: 2. CDR3 in DNA: TGTGCCAGCAGCCGACAGGGGGATGAAAAACTGTTTTTT. Protein sequence: CASSRQGDEKLFF. The full variable domain, with the rest looked up from reference TRBV27 and TRBJ1-4, is EAQVTQNPRYLITVTGKKLTVTCSQNMNHEYMSWYRQDPGLGLRQIYYSMNVEVTDKGDVPEGYKVSRKEKRNFPLILESPSPNQTSLYFCASSRQGDEKLFFGSGTQLSVL.

The chain carries TRBV4-3 and TRBJ2-7, with D perhaps assigned TRBD1 or TRBD2 (5 bases each). Germline V gene sequence: CDR1 LGHNA, CDR2 YSLEER. Trimming took 0 bases from V and 2 from J, leaving 8 bases between them. The CDR3 extends over 14 amino acids. The CDR3 nucleotides read TGCGCCAGCAGCCAAGATCGAGGGGCCTACGAGCAGTACTTC. Translated, it gives CASSQDRGAYEQYF.

The chain joins TRBV7-2 to TRBJ2-3; D is unresolved. Deletions cut 1 base from V and 0 bases from J, with 14 bases between. This CDR3 comprises 17 residues. CDR1 is SGHTA, CDR2 FQGNSA, per germline. CDR3 coding DNA: TGTGCCAGCAGCTTAGACCTACGGAGCCTAAGCACAGATACGCAGTATTTT. Translated: CASSLDLRSLSTDTQYF.

The gene calls are TRBV15 and TRBJ2-7, with no clear D. Trimming removed 1 base at V and 0 bases at J, with 7 bases between. The germline gives CDR1 LNHNV, CDR2 YYDKDF (reference sequence). The CDR3 runs to 14 residues. The CDR3 region has the DNA TGTGCCACCAGCAGAGGTGGGGTCTCCTACGAGCAGTACTTC. This gives the protein CATSRGGVSYEQYF.

The rearrangement links TRBV4-1 to TRBJ1-5; D ambiguous. The CDR3 covers 16 residues. V lost 4 bases to trimming and J lost 5 bases, with 18 bases between them. CDR1 and CDR2 (germline): MGHRA, YSYEKL. Here the CDR3 reads CASSLEAAAAYQPQHF. For the CDR3, the DNA is TGCGCCAGCAGCCTAGAAGCGGCGGCCGCCTATCAGCCCCAGCATTTT.

The V gene is TRBV6-5, the J gene TRBJ2-1; D may be TRBD2 (6 bases). The CDR3 length is 16 residues. Trimming removed 2 bases from V and 2 bases from J, with 13 bases in between. Per the germline V gene, CDR1 is MNHEY and CDR2 is SVGAGI. The CDR3 DNA reads as TGTGCCAGCAGTTACGGCGTGCGCGGGGCCTACAATGAGCAGTTCTTC. This translates into CASSYGVRGAYNEQFF.

For the CDR3, the DNA is TGTGCCAGCAGTTCCTTTCAAGACAGGGTCGGTTCACCCCTCCACTTT. This codes for CASSSFQDRVGSPLHF. The chain employs TRBV27 and TRBJ1-6; 7 bases are shared with TRBD1. Germline-derived CDR1 and CDR2 are MNHEY and SMNVEV (reference sequence). This CDR3 is 16 amino acids long. V shed 4 bases and J 9 bases; nucleotides not matched to a gene: 12.

This rearrangement joins TRBV7-2 to TRBJ2-5, with D uncertain. CDR3 size: 14 residues. The V end lost 2 bases, the J end lost 5 bases, and 12 bases lay between the germline ends. Germline lookup yields CDR1 SGHTA and CDR2 FQGNSA. In DNA, the CDR3 is TGTGCCAGCAGCTTACTGGCATGGTTGGAGACCCAGTACTTC. Its protein is CASSLLAWLETQYF.

Here the CDR3 reads CASSPDGYEQYF. The DNA of the CDR3 is TGTGCCAGCAGCCCTGACGGCTACGAGCAGTACTTC. The chain recombines TRBV5-4 with TRBJ2-7, with unresolved D. CDR3 length equals 12 residues. Trimming left V 4 bases short and J 3 bases short, with 8 bases between. Germline V gene lookup returns CDR1 SGHNT and CDR2 YYREEE (reference sequence). The whole variable domain, filled in from reference TRBV5-4 and TRBJ2-7, reads ETGVTQSPTHLIKTRGQQVTLRCSSQSGHNTVSWYQQALGQGPQFIFQYYREEENGRGNFPPRFSGLQFPNYSSELNVNALELDDSALYLCASSPDGYEQYFGPGTRLTVT.

The chain carries TRBV7-6 and TRBJ2-7; D remains unclear. The CDR3 sequence is 14 residues long. The germline V gene has CDR1 SGHVS and CDR2 FNYEAQ. The V gene lost 1 base and the J gene lost 3 bases, with 10 bases spanning the gap. The CDR3 loop reads CASSLESISYEQYF. In DNA form, the CDR3 reads TGTGCCAGCAGCTTAGAGTCGATCAGCTACGAGCAGTACTTC.

The CDR3 DNA follows: TGTGCCAGTAGTACACTCCGGGACGGCTACGAGCAGTACTTC. This translates into CASSTLRDGYEQYF. The J gene is TRBJ2-7, the V gene TRBV19; either TRBD1 or TRBD2 may supply D (5 bases each). The CDR3 spans 14 residues. The germline V and J ends were trimmed by 4 bases and 3 bases, with 13 bases remaining between them. Germline CDR1 LNHDA, CDR2 SQIVND (reference sequence).

The chain employs TRBV5-1 and TRBJ1-2; D is unresolved. The CDR3 contains 14 residues. Germline V CDR1 and CDR2: SGHRS, YFSETQ. Trimming shortened V by 3 bases and J by 8 bases, and 17 bases separated the two germline ends. In nucleotides, the CDR3 is TGCGCCAGCAGCTATAGACGGCGGTCGGAAGGCTACACCTTC. Its protein is CASSYRRRSEGYTF.

This chain uses TRBV9 with TRBJ2-1; 7 bases are shared with TRBD1. CDR1 SGDLS and CDR2 YYNGEE come from the germline V gene. The CDR3 runs to 17 residues. The V segment lost 0 bases and the J segment 0 bases; nucleotides outside the gene matches: 6. This chain's CDR3 is CASSVDPRQGSYNEQFF. CDR3 nucleotide sequence: TGTGCCAGCAGCGTAGATCCTCGACAGGGCTCCTACAATGAGCAGTTCTTC.

The chain is built from TRBV18 and TRBJ2-7; the D gene could be TRBD1 or TRBD2 (6 bases each). Per germline, CDR1 KGHSH and CDR2 LQKENI. The CDR3 has 15 residues. The V end was cut by 1 base, the J end by 4 bases, with 14 bases between. CDR3 coding DNA: TGTGCCAGCTCACCACGGCAGGGGAGGTGGTACGAGCAGTACTTC. Amino acid sequence: CASSPRQGRWYEQYF.

CDR3 region: CASSLSGHSNQPQHF. In DNA, the CDR3 is TGTGCCAGCAGTTTGTCCGGCCACTCCAATCAGCCCCAGCATTTT. The chain joins TRBV27 to TRBJ1-5; D remains unclear. This CDR3 is 15 amino acids long. Germline V gene lookup returns CDR1 MNHEY and CDR2 SMNVEV (reference sequence). Trimming removed 3 bases at V and 3 bases at J, with 12 bases between.

This chain connects TRBV4-3 to TRBJ1-2; unclear D gene. With 0 bases removed from V and 8 bases from J, the gap between germline ends came to 16 bases. Germline V gives CDR1 LGHNA, CDR2 YSLEER. This CDR3 contains 15 residues. DNA of the CDR3: TGCGCCAGCAGCCAAGATCGTGCCAGACTGGGAGGCTACACCTTC. Translated, it gives CASSQDRARLGGYTF.

J is TRBJ1-2 and V is TRBV2, with TRBD1 as a possible D gene (6 bases). The CDR3 has 13 amino acids. V was trimmed by 10 bases and J by 7 bases, leaving 19 bases between them. Per the germline V gene, CDR1 is SNHLY and CDR2 is FYNNEI. Here the CDR3 reads CATQEGGLGGYTF. CDR3 in DNA: TGTGCCACCCAAGAGGGGGGTTTGGGTGGCTACACCTTC.

The chain carries TRBV14 and TRBJ1-4; D is unclear. The ends were cut back, 1 base at V and 10 bases at J, with 7 bases in the middle. The CDR3 is 12 residues long. The germline V gene encodes CDR1 SGHDN and CDR2 FVKESK. The DNA for the CDR3 is TGTGCCAGCAGCCAAGTCTGGTCAAAACTGTTTTTT. It codes for CASSQVWSKLFF.